This TCR beta chain appears in the sequencing data of a study of blood T cells in healthy people across ages. Overall study results and limits: In long-lived donors, naive CD4+ cell counts and diversity exceeded those of aged donors. TCR beta diversity, measured per million T cells, fell in a roughly linear way with age.

Alongside a J-beta primer mix, a sample-barcoded 5' primer served in a second PCR lasting roughly 7 to 11 cycles. TCRdb analysed the 5' RACE reads with MiXCR anew, one entry per CDR3 protein. Found here are around 670,000 distinct CDR3 sequences, about 30% of them singletons; the top ten hold less than 20%. This clonotype was seen only a few times. The antigen remains undetermined. The donors, all healthy, were Caucasians living in Russia, aged 6 to 90. This clonotype originated in a woman over 75 in good health. The material sequenced was blood.

In DNA form, the CDR3 reads TGCAGTGCCACACTAACAGGGTTAGCTTTCTTT. Residues: CSATLTGLAFF. The chain links TRBV20-1 to TRBJ1-1; a weak D match, TRBD1 (6 bases). The CDR3 runs to 11 residues. Looked up from germline, CDR1 is DFQATT and CDR2 is SNEGSKA (reference sequence). Trimming removed 6 bases at V and 10 bases at J, with 15 bases between.